This entry features one TCR beta chain sequence. V lost 5 bases, J lost 7 bases, and 20 bases lay in between. CDR1 is SGHVS and CDR2 is FQNEAQ in the germline V gene. The CDR3 runs 16 residues. The data are from a study of T-cell memory formation after mild COVID-19. One entry per CDR3 protein results from TCRdb running MiXCR on the 5' RACE reads. The repertoire holds 300,000 or so distinct CDR3 sequences, with 15% to 20% as singletons. The clonotype originates from a man aged 18 to 30 who had mild COVID-19 (a few samples of this study predate the infection). Cell type and time point are not known. The sequenced sample was PBMCs or a T cell subset sorted from them (not recorded which). This chain uses TRBV7-8 with TRBJ1-4; a weak D match, TRBD1 (6 bases). The CDR3 sequence is CASSLGVLGTSEKLFF. The DNA for the CDR3 is TGTGCCAGCAGCCTAGGGGTTTTGGGGACAAGTGAAAAACTGTTTTTT.